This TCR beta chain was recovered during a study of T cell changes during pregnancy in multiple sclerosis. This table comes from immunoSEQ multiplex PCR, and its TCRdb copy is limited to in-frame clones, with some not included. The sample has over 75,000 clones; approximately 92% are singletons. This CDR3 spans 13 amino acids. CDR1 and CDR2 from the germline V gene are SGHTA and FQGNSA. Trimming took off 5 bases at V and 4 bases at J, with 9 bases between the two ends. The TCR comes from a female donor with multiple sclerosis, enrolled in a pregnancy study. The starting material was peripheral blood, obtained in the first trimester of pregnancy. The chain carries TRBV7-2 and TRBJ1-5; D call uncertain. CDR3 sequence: CASSPRFNQPQHF. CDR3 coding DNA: TGTGCCAGCAGCCCCAGGTTTAATCAGCCCCAGCATTTT.